The 4 T cell receptor beta chains in this list originate from one sample, sequenced in a study of blood T cells in healthy people across ages. Then a second PCR, running roughly 7 to 12 cycles, was carried out with a sample-barcoded 5' primer and a J-beta primer mix. TCRdb reprocessed the 5' RACE reads via MiXCR and lists one record per CDR3 protein. The table has 1.5 million to 2 million distinct CDR3 sequences, 49% seen once. Sequenced: blood. The receptor source for this set is a woman aged 40 to 55 in good health.

This clonotype showed up just a few times. The chain recombines TRBV27 with TRBJ1-2; TRBD1 agrees at 8 bases. The CDR3 loop spans 21 amino acids. The germline V gene encodes CDR1 MNHEY and CDR2 SMNVEV (reference sequence). Unmatched junction bases numbered 26, after V lost 3 bases and J lost 5 bases. Here the CDR3 DNA reads TGTGCCAGCAGTTTCGCGGGGCGGGGGAACCGACAGGGGAATGTCGGATATGGCTACACCTTC. This sequence encodes CASSFAGRGNRQGNVGYGYTF.

This clonotype was counted a few times. V and J are TRBV5-1 and TRBJ2-3, with 8 bases that match TRBD2. V shed 1 base, J shed 4 bases, and the junction held 5 bases outside the gene matches. Germline values: CDR1 SGHRS, CDR2 YFSETQ. This CDR3 is built from 15 residues. The CDR3 region has the DNA TGCGCCAGCAGCTTGCGGGGGGGCATCGCAGATACGCAGTATTTT. Translated: CASSLRGGIADTQYF.

This chain uses TRBV7-2 with TRBJ1-2; D ambiguous. V lost 0 bases and J 8 bases, leaving 13 bases between the germline ends. Germline V lookup: CDR1 SGHTA, CDR2 FQGNSA. CDR3 length equals 14 residues. The DNA of the CDR3 is TGTGCCAGCAGCTTAGCGTCGTTGTCGGGAGGCTACACCTTC. Its translation is CASSLASLSGGYTF.

This clonotype was counted between two and nine times. The chain uses TRBV4-3 and TRBJ2-5; D gene ambiguous. The CDR3 runs to 12 residues. CDR1 and CDR2 (germline): LGHNA, YSLEER. The V and J ends lost 5 bases and 7 bases respectively, with 11 bases between them. Here the CDR3 reads CASSASTGTQYF. CDR3 in DNA: TGCGCCAGCAGCGCTTCGACGGGGACCCAGTACTTC.